This T cell receptor beta chain was obtained from a study of shared clonotypes between healthy human individuals. Looking at the study overall: Samples came from a couple of female and a few male donors aged 18 to 49.

Produced via immunoSEQ multiplex PCR; TCRdb's table is partial and in-frame only. The sample has a few million clones; about 92% are singletons. Donors were Caucasian adults residing in Nashville, Tennessee, USA. Study outcomes and limitations: Rarefaction exposed incomplete sorted-subset sequencing despite large depth. Genetic and exposure-history diversity was limited by the few donors.

The CDR3 runs to 12 residues. Trimming took off 4 bases at V and 4 bases at J, with 8 bases between the two ends. Germline V gene lookup returns CDR1 SGDLS and CDR2 YYNGEE. On this clone itself: As yet, its antigen is unknown.

The source material was naive CD4+ T cells sorted from blood. Indicated subset: CD45RA+ positively selected. The clonotype originates from a man younger than 35 in good health. The chain couples TRBV9 to TRBJ1-1; D gene unclear. CDR3 sequence: CASSLQGTEAFF. The CDR3 DNA follows: TGTGCCAGCAGCCTTCAAGGCACTGAAGCTTTCTTT.